This T cell receptor (beta chain) is drawn from a study of T-cell memory formation after mild COVID-19 (dated by TCRdb to about 2021). Background on the whole study: TCR sequence clusters from the two donors were found to be largely donor specific. In two donors, T-cell clones that expanded and contracted after mild COVID-19 were followed by sequencing TCRalpha and TCRbeta repertoires longitudinally. Two young, previously healthy adult volunteers, one female and one male, were included in the cohort. Here is what the overall study found, with its caveats: Some responding clones were detected in pre-infection memory, suggesting pre-existing cross-reactive memory T cells joined the SARS-CoV-2 response. Only a couple of mild cases were covered in the study, and larger cohorts including severe cases with pre-infection samples were considered necessary. Whether the second-wave clones peaking on day 37 were SARS-CoV-2 specific was not confirmed. Balanced CD4/CD8 phenotypes were observed for clones contracting from day 15 to 85, whereas a bias towards CD4+ was observed for a second wave of clones expanding from day 15 to 37. Contracting CD4+ clones turned up mainly in the CM and EM memory subsets, whereas EMRA was where CD8+ clones were enriched.

About this clonotype itself: Its antigen remains unidentified. No base quality values were provided; no much bigger clone lies one nucleotide off.

The junction carries 11 bases between V and J, which are trimmed by 4 bases and 8 bases respectively. The CDR3 runs 12 residues from the cysteine to the phenylalanine. Only the CDR3 DNA stays, 36 bases, in frame from base 1. The germline V gene gives CDR1 as MDHEN and CDR2 as SYDVKM. Ficoll-Paque density gradient centrifugation was used to isolate PBMCs. Sequenced using an Illumina NovaSeq 6000. TCRalpha and TCRbeta cDNA libraries were built by 5'RACE with constant-segment primers, adding sample barcodes and unique molecular identifiers. Trizol reagent was used to extract RNA from every sample. Libraries were amplified in two PCR steps, with a second sample barcode and Illumina TruSeq adapters added in the second step. Sequencing of libraries was performed on an Illumina NovaSeq with 2 x 150 bp paired-end reads. For the original study's pipeline: The reads were demultiplexed and collapsed into UMI-guided consensus sequences using migec v1.2.7. With mixcr v2.1.11, UMI consensuses were aligned to TRA and TRB V and J templates and assembled into clonotypes. A clonotype was counted as expanded or contracted only when both edgeR and NoisET called the clonotype significant, with the noise models trained on biological replicates. edgeR calls used a false discovery rate-adjusted p below 0.01 and a log2 fold-change threshold of 1. As an exploratory analysis of dynamics, PCA with hierarchical clustering was applied to max-normalized trajectories of the 1000 most abundant clonotypes. Separately sequenced CD4+ and CD8+ repertoires were used to assign the CD4 or CD8 phenotype of responding clones. TCRdb applied fastp at Q25 and MiXCR to the public reads, then kept only in-frame beta chains. For every CDR3 protein sequence, its rows merge into one entry that carries the most common genes and DNA. The V and J calls, along with clone size, are taken from TCRdb and not from the paper's own processing. The sample table lists about 390,000 distinct CDR3 sequences, roughly 20% of them with a count of one. Together, the top ten hold under 15% of the sample.

This TCR was sampled from an adult woman who had mild COVID-19 (a few samples of this study predate the infection). The sample titles of this study are shuffled in the database, so cell type and time point are left out; the donor was told from shared clones. The receptor chain draws on TRBV28 and TRBJ1-2; the D gene is not confidently resolved. Source material: PBMCs or a T cell subset sorted from them (not recorded which). The DNA is as follows: TGTGCCAGCAGTTCACAACGTCGGGGCTACACCTTC. Translated, this is CASSSQRRGYTF.